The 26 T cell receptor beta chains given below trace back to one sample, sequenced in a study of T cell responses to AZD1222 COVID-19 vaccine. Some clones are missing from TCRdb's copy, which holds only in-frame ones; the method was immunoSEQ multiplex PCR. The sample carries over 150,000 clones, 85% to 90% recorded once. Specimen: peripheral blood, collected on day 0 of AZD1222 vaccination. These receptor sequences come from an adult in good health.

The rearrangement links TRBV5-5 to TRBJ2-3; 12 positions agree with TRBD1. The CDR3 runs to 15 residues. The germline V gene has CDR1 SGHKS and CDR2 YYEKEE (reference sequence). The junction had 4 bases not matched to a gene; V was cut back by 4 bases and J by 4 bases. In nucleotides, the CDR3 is TGTGCCAGCAGCCCGGGACAGGGGGCCCCAGATACGCAGTATTTT. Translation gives CASSPGQGAPDTQYF.

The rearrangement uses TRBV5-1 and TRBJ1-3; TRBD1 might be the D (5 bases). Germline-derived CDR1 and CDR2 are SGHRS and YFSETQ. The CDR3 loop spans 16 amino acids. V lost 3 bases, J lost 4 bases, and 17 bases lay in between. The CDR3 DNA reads TGCGCCAGCAGCTATACTACTTCAGGGTCCGGAAACACCATATATTTT. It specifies CASSYTTSGSGNTIYF.

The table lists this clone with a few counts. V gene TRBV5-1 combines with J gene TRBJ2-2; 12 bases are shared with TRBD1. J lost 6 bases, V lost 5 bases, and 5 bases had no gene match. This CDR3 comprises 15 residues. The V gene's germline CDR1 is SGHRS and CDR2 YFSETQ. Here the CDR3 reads CASRGTGGVAGELFF. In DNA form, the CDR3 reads TGCGCCAGCAGGGGGACAGGGGGCGTAGCCGGGGAGCTGTTTTTT.

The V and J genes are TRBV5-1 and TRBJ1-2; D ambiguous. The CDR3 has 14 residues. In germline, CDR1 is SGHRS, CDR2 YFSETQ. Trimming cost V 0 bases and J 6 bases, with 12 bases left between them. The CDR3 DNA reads TGCGCCAGCAGCTTGGCCAGGCAGAGGGATGGCTACACCTTC. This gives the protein CASSLARQRDGYTF.

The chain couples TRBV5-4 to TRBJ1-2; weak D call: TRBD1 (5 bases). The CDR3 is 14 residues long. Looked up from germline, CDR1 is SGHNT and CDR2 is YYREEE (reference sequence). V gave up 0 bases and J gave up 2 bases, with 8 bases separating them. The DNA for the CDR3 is TGTGCCAGCAGCTTGGTTCGGGACAACTATGGCTACACCTTC. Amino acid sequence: CASSLVRDNYGYTF.

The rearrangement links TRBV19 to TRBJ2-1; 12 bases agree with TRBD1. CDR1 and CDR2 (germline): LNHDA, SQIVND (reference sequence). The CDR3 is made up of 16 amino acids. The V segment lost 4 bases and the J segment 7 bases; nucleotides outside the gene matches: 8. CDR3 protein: CASSTRGQGAGNEQFF. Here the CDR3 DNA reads TGTGCCAGTAGTACCCGGGGACAGGGGGCGGGTAATGAGCAGTTCTTC. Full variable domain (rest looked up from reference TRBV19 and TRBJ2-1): DGGITQSPKYLFRKEGQNVTLSCEQNLNHDAMYWYRQDPGQGLRLIYYSQIVNDFQKGDIAEGYSVSREKKESFPLTVTSAQKNPTAFYLCASSTRGQGAGNEQFFGPGTRLTVL.

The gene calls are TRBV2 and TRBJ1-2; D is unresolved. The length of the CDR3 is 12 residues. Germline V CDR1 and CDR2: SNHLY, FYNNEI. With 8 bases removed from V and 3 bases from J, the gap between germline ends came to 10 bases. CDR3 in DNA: TGTGCCAGCGAAGCAGACTACTATGGCTACACCTTC. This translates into CASEADYYGYTF.

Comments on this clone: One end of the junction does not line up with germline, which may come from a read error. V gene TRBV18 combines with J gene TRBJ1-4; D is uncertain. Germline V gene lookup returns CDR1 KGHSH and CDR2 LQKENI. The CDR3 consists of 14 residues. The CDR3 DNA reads TGTGCCAGCTCACCAAACGCGGTGCTGGAAAAGCTGTTTTTT. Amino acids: CASSPNAVLEKLFF.

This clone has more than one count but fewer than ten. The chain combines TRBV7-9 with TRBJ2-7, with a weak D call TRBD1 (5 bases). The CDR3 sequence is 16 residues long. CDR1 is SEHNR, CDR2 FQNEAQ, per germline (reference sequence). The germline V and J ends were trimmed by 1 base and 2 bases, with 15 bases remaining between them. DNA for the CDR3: TGTGCCAGCAGCTTAGGTCAGGGAATGGGCACCTACGAGCAGTACTTC. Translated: CASSLGQGMGTYEQYF.

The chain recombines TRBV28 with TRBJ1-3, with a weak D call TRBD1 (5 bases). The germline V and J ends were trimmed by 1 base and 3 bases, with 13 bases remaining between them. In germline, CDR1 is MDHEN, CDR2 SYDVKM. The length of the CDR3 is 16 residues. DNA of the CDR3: TGTGCCAGCAGTTTATACCCAGGGTCGGGTGGAAACACCATATATTTT. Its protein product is CASSLYPGSGGNTIYF.

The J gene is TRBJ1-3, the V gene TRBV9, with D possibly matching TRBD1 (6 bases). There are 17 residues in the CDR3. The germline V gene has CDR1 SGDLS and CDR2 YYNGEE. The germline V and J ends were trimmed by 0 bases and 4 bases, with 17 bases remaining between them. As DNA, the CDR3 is TGTGCCAGCAGCGTAGGGGAGAGGGGGGCGCGGGGAAACACCATATATTTT. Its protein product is CASSVGERGARGNTIYF.

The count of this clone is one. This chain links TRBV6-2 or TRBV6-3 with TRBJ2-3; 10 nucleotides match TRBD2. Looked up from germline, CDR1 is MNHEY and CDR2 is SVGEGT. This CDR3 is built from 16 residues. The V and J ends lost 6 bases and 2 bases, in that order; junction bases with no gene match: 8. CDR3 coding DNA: TGTGCCAGCAGCCCCGCGACTAGCGGGTACACAGATACGCAGTATTTT. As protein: CASSPATSGYTDTQYF.

The CDR3 loop reads CASSTSGKSETQYF. CDR3 DNA sequence: TGTGCCAGCAGCACTAGCGGAAAAAGTGAGACCCAGTACTTC. The chain is built from TRBV7-2 and TRBJ2-5, with 8 bases that match TRBD2. The CDR3 is 14 residues long. V gave up 5 bases and J gave up 5 bases; unmatched junction bases: 7. Germline V gene sequence: CDR1 SGHTA, CDR2 FQGNSA. The full variable domain, in which reference TRBV7-2 and TRBJ2-5 provide the parts outside the CDR3, is GAGVSQSPSNKVTEKGKDVELRCDPISGHTALYWYRQSLGQGLEFLIYFQGNSAPDKSGLPSDRFSAERTGGSVSTLTIQRTQQEDSAVYLCASSTSGKSETQYFGPGTRLLVL.

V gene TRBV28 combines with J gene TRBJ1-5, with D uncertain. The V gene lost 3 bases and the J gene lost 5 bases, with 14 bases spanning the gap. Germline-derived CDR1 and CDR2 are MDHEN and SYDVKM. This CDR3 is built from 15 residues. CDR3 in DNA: TGTGCCAGCAGTTTTAGGGCTCGGGGTTATCAGCCCCAGCATTTT. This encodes CASSFRARGYQPQHF.

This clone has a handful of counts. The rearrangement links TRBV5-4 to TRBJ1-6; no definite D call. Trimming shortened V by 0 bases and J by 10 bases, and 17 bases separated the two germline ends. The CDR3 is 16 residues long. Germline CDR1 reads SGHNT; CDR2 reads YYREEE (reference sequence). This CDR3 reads CASSLDPGMGISPLHF. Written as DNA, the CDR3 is TGTGCCAGCAGCTTGGATCCGGGTATGGGGATCTCACCCCTCCACTTT.

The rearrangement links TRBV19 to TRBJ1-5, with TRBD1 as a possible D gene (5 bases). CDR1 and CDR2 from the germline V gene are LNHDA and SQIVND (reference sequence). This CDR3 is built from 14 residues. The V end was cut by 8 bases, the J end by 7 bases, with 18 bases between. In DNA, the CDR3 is TGTGCCAGTGTTCTCCGGGACGGCGCCCAGCCCCAGCATTTT. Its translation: CASVLRDGAQPQHF. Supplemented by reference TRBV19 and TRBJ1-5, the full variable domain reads DGGITQSPKYLFRKEGQNVTLSCEQNLNHDAMYWYRQDPGQGLRLIYYSQIVNDFQKGDIAEGYSVSREKKESFPLTVTSAQKNPTAFYLCASVLRDGAQPQHFGDGTRLSIL.

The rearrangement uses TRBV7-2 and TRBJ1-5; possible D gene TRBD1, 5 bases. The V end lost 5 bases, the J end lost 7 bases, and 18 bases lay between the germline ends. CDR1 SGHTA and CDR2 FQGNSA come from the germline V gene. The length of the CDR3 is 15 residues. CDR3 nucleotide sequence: TGTGCCAGCAGCCCTAGCCCGGGACGGGGACAGCCCCAGCATTTT. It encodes CASSPSPGRGQPQHF.

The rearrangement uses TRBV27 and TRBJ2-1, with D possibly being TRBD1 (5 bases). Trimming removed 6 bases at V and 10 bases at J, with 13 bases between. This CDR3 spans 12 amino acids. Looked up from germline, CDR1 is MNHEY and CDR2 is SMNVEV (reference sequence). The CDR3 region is CASRPAGPEQFF. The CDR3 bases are TGTGCCAGCAGGCCGGCAGGGCCCGAGCAGTTCTTC.

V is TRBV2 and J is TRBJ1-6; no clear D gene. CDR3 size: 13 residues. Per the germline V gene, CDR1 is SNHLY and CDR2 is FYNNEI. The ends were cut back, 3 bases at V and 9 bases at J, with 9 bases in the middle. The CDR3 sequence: CASSDRLGSPLHF. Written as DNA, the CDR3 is TGTGCCAGCAGTGATAGATTGGGTTCACCCCTCCACTTT.

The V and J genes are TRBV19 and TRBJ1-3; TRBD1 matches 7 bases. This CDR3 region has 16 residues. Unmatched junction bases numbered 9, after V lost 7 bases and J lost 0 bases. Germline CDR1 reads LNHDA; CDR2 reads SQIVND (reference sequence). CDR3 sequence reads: CASTHRDSTSGNTIYF. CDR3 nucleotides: TGTGCCAGTACTCACCGGGACAGCACCTCTGGAAACACCATATATTTT. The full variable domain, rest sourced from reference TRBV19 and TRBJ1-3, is DGGITQSPKYLFRKEGQNVTLSCEQNLNHDAMYWYRQDPGQGLRLIYYSQIVNDFQKGDIAEGYSVSREKKESFPLTVTSAQKNPTAFYLCASTHRDSTSGNTIYFGEGSWLTVV.

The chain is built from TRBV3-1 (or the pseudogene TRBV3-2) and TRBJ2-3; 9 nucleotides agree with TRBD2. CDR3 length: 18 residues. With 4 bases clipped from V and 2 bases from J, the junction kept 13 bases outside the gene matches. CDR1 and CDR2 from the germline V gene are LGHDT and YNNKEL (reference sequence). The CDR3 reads CASSRRTTSGRSTDTQYF. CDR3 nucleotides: TGTGCCAGCAGCCGCCGTACGACTAGCGGAAGGTCCACAGATACGCAGTATTTT.

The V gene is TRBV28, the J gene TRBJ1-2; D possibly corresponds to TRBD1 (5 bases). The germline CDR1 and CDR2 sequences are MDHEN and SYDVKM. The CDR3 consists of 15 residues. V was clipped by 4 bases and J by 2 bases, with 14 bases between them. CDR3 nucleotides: TGTGCCAGCAGTTCCCGGGGACGAGAGAACTATGGCTACACCTTC. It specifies CASSSRGRENYGYTF.

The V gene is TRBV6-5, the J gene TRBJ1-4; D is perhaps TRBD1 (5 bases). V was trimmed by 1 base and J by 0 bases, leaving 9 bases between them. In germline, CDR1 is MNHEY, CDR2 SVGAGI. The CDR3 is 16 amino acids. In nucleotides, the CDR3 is TGTGCCAGCAGTTACTACGGGGGTCCAACTAATGAAAAACTGTTTTTT. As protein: CASSYYGGPTNEKLFF.

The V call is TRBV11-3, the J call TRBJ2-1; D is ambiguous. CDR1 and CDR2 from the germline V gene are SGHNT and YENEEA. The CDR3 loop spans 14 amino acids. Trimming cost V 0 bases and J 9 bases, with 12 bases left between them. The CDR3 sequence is CASSLDPWVGEQFF. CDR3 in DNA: TGTGCCAGCAGCTTAGATCCATGGGTTGGTGAGCAGTTCTTC.

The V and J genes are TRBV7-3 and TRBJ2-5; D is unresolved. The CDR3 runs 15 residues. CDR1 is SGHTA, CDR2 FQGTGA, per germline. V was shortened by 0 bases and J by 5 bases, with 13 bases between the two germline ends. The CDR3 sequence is CASSLTPQADETQYF. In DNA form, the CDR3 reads TGTGCCAGCAGCTTAACCCCCCAGGCTGACGAGACCCAGTACTTC.

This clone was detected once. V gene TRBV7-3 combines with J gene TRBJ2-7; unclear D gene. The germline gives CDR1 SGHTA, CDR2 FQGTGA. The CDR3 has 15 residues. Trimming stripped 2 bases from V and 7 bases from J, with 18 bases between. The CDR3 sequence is CASSLHPFLAREQYF. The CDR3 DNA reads TGTGCCAGCAGCTTACACCCTTTTCTCGCAAGGGAGCAGTACTTC.